The source of this T cell receptor beta chain is a study of beta chain features in type 1 diabetes. Study context: All samples yielded some 110 million examined sorted cells.

What was sequenced were expressed TCRB transcripts, since all of the isolated RNA had been reverse transcribed. Sequencing used immunoSEQ multiplex PCR; TCRdb keeps in-frame clones, though not all of them. The sample lists 400,000 to 450,000 clones, around 13% occurring once. Blood was drawn once from each donor into heparinised tubes. The draws averaged around 0.12 L. Germline assignment: CDR1 SGHTA and CDR2 FQGNSA. Deletions cut 1 base from V and 6 bases from J, with 13 bases between. The CDR3 consists of 15 residues. The chain employs TRBV7-2 and TRBJ2-1; maybe TRBD2 (7 bases). The sample comprised naive CD4+ T cells from blood. The receptor's source is a man aged 30-40 years in good health. CDR3 bases: TGTGCCAGCAGCTTAGAAGGACTAGGGGGCAATGAGCAGTTCTTC. Translating it yields CASSLEGLGGNEQFF.